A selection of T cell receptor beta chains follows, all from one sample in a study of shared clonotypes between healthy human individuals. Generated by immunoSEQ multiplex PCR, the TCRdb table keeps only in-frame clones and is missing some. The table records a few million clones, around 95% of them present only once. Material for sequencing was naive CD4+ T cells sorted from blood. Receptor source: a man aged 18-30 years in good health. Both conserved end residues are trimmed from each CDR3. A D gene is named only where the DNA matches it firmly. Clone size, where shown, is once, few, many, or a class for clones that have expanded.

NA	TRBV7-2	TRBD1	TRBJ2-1	ASSPGQGARSEQF
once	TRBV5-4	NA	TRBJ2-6	ASSLLDSISSGANVLT
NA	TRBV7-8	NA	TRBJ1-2	ASSPDRNYGYT
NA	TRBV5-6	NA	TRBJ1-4	ASSLGPGTEELF
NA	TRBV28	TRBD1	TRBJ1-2	ASSLRQGGDT
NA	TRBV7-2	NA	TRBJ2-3	ASRPGTDTQY
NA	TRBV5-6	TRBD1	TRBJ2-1	ASILRGQGLSSYNEQF
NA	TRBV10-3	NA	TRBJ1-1	AISESTQGTEAF
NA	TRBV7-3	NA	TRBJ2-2	ASSLMGLNTGELF
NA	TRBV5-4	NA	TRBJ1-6	ASSLLGVASPLH
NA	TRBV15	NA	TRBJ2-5	ATSRDLSRGTYQETQY
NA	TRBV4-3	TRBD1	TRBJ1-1	ASSQRDRANTEAF
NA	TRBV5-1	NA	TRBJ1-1	ASSLAVGQRTEAF
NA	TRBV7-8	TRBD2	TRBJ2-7	ASSSRGGFNYEQY
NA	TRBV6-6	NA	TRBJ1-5	ASSYGSNQPQH
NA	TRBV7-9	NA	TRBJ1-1	ASSPDSYTEAF
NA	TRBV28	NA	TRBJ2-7	ASRNYVDYEQY
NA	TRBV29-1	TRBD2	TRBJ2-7	SVSQRGIYYEQY
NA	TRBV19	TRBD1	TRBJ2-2	ASRDRGDTGELF
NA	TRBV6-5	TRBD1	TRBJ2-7	ASSRTGGGYEQY